The source of this TCR beta chain is a study of fetal regulatory T cell absence and autoimmunity. In the study overall: IPEX patients had exocrine pancreas autoimmunity without clinical diabetes.

Profiled with immunoSEQ multiplex PCR; TCRdb holds only in-frame clones, not every one. The sample has more than 90,000 clones, about three quarters seen once; the top ten hold less than 2.5%. This CDR3 is 13 amino acids long. Germline loops: CDR1 SGHRS, CDR2 YFSETQ. V was clipped by 5 bases and J by 5 bases, with 11 bases between them. This clone was recorded a few times. The chain carries TRBV5-1 and TRBJ2-1; D is ambiguous. Sequenced material: pancreas tissue. The clonotype was recovered from a male donor with IPEX syndrome. DNA of the CDR3: TGCGCCAGCAGGGGATGGTCCAACAATGAGCAGTTCTTC. This sequence encodes CASRGWSNNEQFF.